This T cell receptor beta chain was captured by sequencing in a study of shared clonotypes between healthy human individuals. Turning to the study itself: For every donor, three CD4 naive, three CD4 memory, two CD8 naive and one CD8 memory plates were used. The study's findings and limits: When compared with the clonotypes that were shared by all four sorted-subset donors, the non-shared clonotypes turned out to have lower generation probabilities.

An even split of each subset's genomic DNA across several immunoSEQ plates was performed. Replicate PCRs for sorted subsets used 200 ng DNA; this equaled tens of thousands of T cell genomes. Sequencing used immunoSEQ multiplex PCR; TCRdb keeps in-frame clones, though not all of them. The sample has about 320,000 clones; roughly 87% are singletons. As to this clone: What it recognizes is unknown.

The V and J ends lost 2 bases and 11 bases, in that order; junction bases with no gene match: 7. The germline V gene encodes CDR1 MNHEY and CDR2 SMNVEV (reference sequence). The CDR3 is made up of 15 amino acids. V is TRBV27 and J is TRBJ1-6; 9 bases line up with TRBD1. Material: memory CD8+ T cells sorted from blood. Specified subset: CD45RO+ cells pooled with CCR7-negative TemRA cells. The TCR sequence derives from a man aged 18 to 30 in good health. This chain's CDR3 is CASSLHRGPLTPLHF. The DNA for the CDR3 is TGTGCCAGCAGTTTACACAGGGGGCCTCTAACACCCCTCCACTTT.